This record covers a single T cell receptor (beta chain). Its specificity is not known. This record belongs to a study of CD8+CD57+ T cells in acquired aplastic anemia. Overall study: Across the sorted CD4+ and CD8+ cells, DNA amounts averaged 3.2 ug.

Study-wide results and limits: The same twenty-nine CD8+ CDR3 sequences occurred in patients and in controls.

Researchers used genomic DNA as the template to profile TCR beta VDJ and CDR3. TCRdb recomputed calls from the reads with MiXCR, one row per CDR3 protein. The data hold 65,000 to 85,000 distinct CDR3 sequences, with roughly half observed a single time. Trimming stripped 1 base from V and 4 bases from J, with 7 bases between. Germline values: CDR1 SGHVS, CDR2 FNYEAQ. The length of the CDR3 is 14 residues. Source material: sorted CD4+, CD8+, or CD8+CD57+ T cells (not recorded which) from PBMCs. The origin of this receptor is a human donor in good health, serving as a control. This rearrangement joins TRBV7-6 to TRBJ2-2; weak D call: TRBD2 (5 bases). The CDR3 nucleotides are TGTGCCAGCAGCTTAGGGGAGACCACCGGGGAGCTGTTTTTT. Protein: CASSLGETTGELFF.